This T cell receptor (beta chain) stems from a study of shared clonotypes between healthy human individuals. The table came from immunoSEQ multiplex PCR; TCRdb's copy has only in-frame clones and leaves some out. The data hold hundreds of thousands of clones, with more than 60% observed a single time. The trim removed 6 bases at V and 7 bases at J, leaving 4 bases unmatched. CDR1 is SGHRS and CDR2 is YFSETQ in the germline V gene. CDR3 length: 14 amino acids. Sequences were obtained from memory CD4+ T cells sorted from blood. Sample subset: CD45RA-negative fraction. The V gene is TRBV5-1, the J gene TRBJ2-2; TRBD1 matches 12 bases. The clonotype originates from a young man in good health. CDR3 nucleotides: TGCGCCAGCACTCGGGACAGGGGGCACGGGGAGCTGTTTTTT. This gives the protein CASTRDRGHGELFF.